A single sample is the source of the 19 T cell receptor beta chains below, sequenced in a study of blood T cell repertoires in COVID-19. Only in-frame clones appear in the TCRdb table, and some are missing; sequencing was by immunoSEQ multiplex PCR. The sample carries 130,000 or so clones, around four fifths recorded once. The sample taken for sequencing was peripheral blood. These receptors came from a man older than 75 with active or convalescent COVID-19.

The V and J genes are TRBV3-1 (or the pseudogene TRBV3-2) and TRBJ1-2; D not resolved. Germline CDR1 LGHDT, CDR2 YNNKEL (reference sequence). V lost 5 bases and J 0 bases, leaving 4 bases between the germline ends. This CDR3 spans 12 amino acids. The CDR3 DNA sequence: TGTGCCAGCAGCTCTACTAACTATGGCTACACCTTC. It yields the protein CASSSTNYGYTF.

This chain uses TRBV7-2 with TRBJ1-2, with D uncertain. Germline assignment: CDR1 SGHTA and CDR2 FQGNSA. CDR3 size: 14 residues. V was cut by 0 bases and J by 2 bases, with 7 bases left in between. CDR3 DNA sequence: TGTGCCAGCAGCTTAGCATTAATCAACTATGGCTACACCTTC. Residues: CASSLALINYGYTF.

The chain combines TRBV7-8 with TRBJ2-7, with 7 bases aligning to TRBD1. CDR3 length equals 12 residues. V was clipped by 3 bases and J by 7 bases; unmatched bases: 3. Per germline, CDR1 SGHVS and CDR2 FQNEAQ. CDR3 DNA: TGTGCCAGCAGCTTGACAGGGTTTGAGCAGTACTTC. Its protein product is CASSLTGFEQYF.

The chain has TRBV15 and TRBJ2-7; 7 nucleotides align to TRBD1. The ends lost 1 base at V and 0 bases at J; junction bases unmatched: 0. The germline V gene has CDR1 LNHNV and CDR2 YYDKDF (reference sequence). CDR3 length equals 14 residues. CDR3 sequence reads: CATSRGDSSYEQYF. The DNA of the CDR3 is TGTGCCACCAGCAGAGGGGACAGCTCCTACGAGCAGTACTTC.

This clone appeared once. CDR3 protein: CASSYSGQGLDTEAFF. CDR3 bases: TGTGCCAGCAGTTACTCGGGACAGGGGTTGGACACTGAAGCTTTCTTT. This chain connects TRBV6-2 or TRBV6-3 to TRBJ1-1; 10 nucleotides line up with TRBD1. J lost 3 bases, V lost 0 bases, and 4 bases had no gene match. Looked up from germline, CDR1 is MNHEY and CDR2 is SVGEGT. This CDR3 is 16 amino acids long.

This sequence joins TRBV19 and TRBJ2-2; 7 nucleotides match TRBD1. V was pared by 5 bases and J by 2 bases, with 8 bases of the junction left unmatched. The CDR3 extends over 16 amino acids. Germline V gene lookup returns CDR1 LNHDA and CDR2 SQIVND (reference sequence). DNA of the CDR3: TGTGCCAGTAGTGCGCTCGGGACAGCCAACACCGGGGAGCTGTTTTTT. This translates into CASSALGTANTGELFF.

This sequence joins TRBV7-2 and TRBJ2-1, with D tentatively TRBD2 (5 bases). CDR1 is SGHTA and CDR2 is FQGNSA in the germline V gene. V lost 5 bases and J 6 bases, leaving 11 bases between the germline ends. The length of the CDR3 is 13 residues. The CDR3 protein is CASSPGIFNEQFF. As DNA, the CDR3 is TGTGCCAGCAGCCCCGGGATCTTCAATGAGCAGTTCTTC.

The chain is built from TRBV9 and TRBJ2-5, with 12 positions matching TRBD2. The CDR3 length is 16 residues. CDR1 SGDLS and CDR2 YYNGEE come from the germline V gene. The trim removed 4 bases at V and 0 bases at J, leaving 4 bases unmatched. The CDR3 loop reads CASSLTSGGHQETQYF. The CDR3 DNA follows: TGTGCCAGCAGCCTCACTAGCGGGGGGCACCAAGAGACCCAGTACTTC.

This clone was found a few times. The gene calls are TRBV19 and TRBJ1-1; a weak D match, TRBD1 (6 bases). Between the trimmed V and J ends, which lost 8 bases and 1 base, there was a span of 20 bases. The CDR3 is 16 residues long. From germline, CDR1 is LNHDA and CDR2 SQIVND (reference sequence). The CDR3 sequence: CASGTSRDNWNTEAFF. The DNA for the CDR3 is TGTGCCAGTGGAACCAGCCGGGACAACTGGAACACTGAAGCTTTCTTT.

The V gene is TRBV9, the J gene TRBJ2-2; possibly TRBD1 for D (6 bases). There are 15 residues in the CDR3. Trimming shortened V by 2 bases and J by 0 bases, and 8 bases separated the two germline ends. Germline V gene data show CDR1 as SGDLS and CDR2 as YYNGEE. Here the CDR3 reads CASSVTGTNTGELFF. The CDR3 DNA follows: TGTGCCAGCAGCGTTACAGGGACGAACACCGGGGAGCTGTTTTTT. The variable domain in full, with the rest retrieved from reference TRBV9 and TRBJ2-2, is DSGVTQTPKHLITATGQRVTLRCSPRSGDLSVYWYQQSLDQGLQFLIQYYNGEERAKGNILERFSAQQFPDLHSELNLSSLELGDSALYFCASSVTGTNTGELFFGEGSRLTVL.

The chain has TRBV19 and TRBJ1-1; the D gene is possibly TRBD1 (6 bases). Germline V CDR1 and CDR2: LNHDA, SQIVND (reference sequence). The length of the CDR3 is 13 residues. Trimming removed 4 bases from V and 6 bases from J, with 12 bases in between. The CDR3 here is CASSKQGTAEAFF. Written as DNA, the CDR3 is TGTGCCAGTAGTAAACAGGGTACCGCTGAAGCTTTCTTT. Using reference TRBV19 and TRBJ1-1 for the parts outside the CDR3, the full variable domain is DGGITQSPKYLFRKEGQNVTLSCEQNLNHDAMYWYRQDPGQGLRLIYYSQIVNDFQKGDIAEGYSVSREKKESFPLTVTSAQKNPTAFYLCASSKQGTAEAFFGQGTRLTVV.

The gene calls are TRBV11-2 and TRBJ1-4; 7 nucleotides agree with TRBD1. The V gene end was trimmed by 8 bases and the J gene end by 3 bases; junction bases not matched to a gene: 6. Germline CDR1 and CDR2: SGHAT and FQNNGV. The CDR3 is 14 amino acids. The CDR3 reads CASDTGAANEKLFF. The DNA of the CDR3 is TGTGCCAGCGATACAGGGGCGGCTAATGAAAAACTGTTTTTT.

V gene TRBV7-8 combines with J gene TRBJ2-4; TRBD1 agrees at 7 bases. Trimming removed 1 base from V and 4 bases from J; junction bases left unmatched: 4. The CDR3 has 15 residues. The germline gives CDR1 SGHVS, CDR2 FQNEAQ. In DNA, the CDR3 is TGTGCCAGCAGCTTAGAGGGGGCCCTTAAAAACATTCAGTACTTC. Protein sequence: CASSLEGALKNIQYF.

This chain uses TRBV7-8 with TRBJ2-1; TRBD2 aligns across 10 bases. The V segment lost 8 bases and the J segment 9 bases; nucleotides outside the gene matches: 10. This CDR3 has 14 residues. Germline CDR1 and CDR2: SGHVS and FQNEAQ. As DNA, the CDR3 is TGTGCCAGCTTAAGAAGCGGGGGGGAAGGTGAGCAGTTCTTC. Amino acid sequence: CASLRSGGEGEQFF.

This rearrangement joins TRBV7-2 to TRBJ2-7; TRBD1 is a possible D gene (6 bases). This CDR3 has 14 amino acids. CDR1 and CDR2 from the germline V gene are SGHTA and FQGNSA. V lost 0 bases and J lost 4, with 10 bases in between. CDR3 nucleotides: TGTGCCAGCAGCTTAGCGGGGGCGTGGTACGAGCAGTACTTC. It is translated as CASSLAGAWYEQYF. Using reference TRBV7-2 and TRBJ2-7 for the parts outside the CDR3, the full variable domain is GAGVSQSPSNKVTEKGKDVELRCDPISGHTALYWYRQSLGQGLEFLIYFQGNSAPDKSGLPSDRFSAERTGGSVSTLTIQRTQQEDSAVYLCASSLAGAWYEQYFGPGTRLTVT.

The chain employs TRBV12-3 or TRBV12-4 and TRBJ2-7, with 7 bases that match TRBD1. This CDR3 comprises 13 residues. With V trimmed by 5 bases and J by 4 bases, 5 bases remained unmatched. The CDR3: CASSRSGQYEQYF. The CDR3 nucleotides are TGTGCCAGCAGTAGGTCGGGACAGTACGAGCAGTACTTC.

The chain is built from TRBV7-2 and TRBJ1-1; D ambiguous. The CDR3 is 13 amino acids. Germline CDR1 reads SGHTA; CDR2 reads FQGNSA. V lost 2 bases and J 3 bases, leaving 7 bases between the germline ends. CDR3 bases: TGTGCCAGCAGCTTAAACGGTTACACTGAAGCTTTCTTT. Amino acids: CASSLNGYTEAFF.

This chain uses TRBV19 with TRBJ2-6; possibly TRBD1 for D (6 bases). CDR1 LNHDA and CDR2 SQIVND come from the germline V gene (reference sequence). Trimming pared 6 bases from V and 7 bases from J, leaving 16 bases between. This CDR3 has 15 amino acids. CDR3 loop: CASSPRGWGANVLTF. In nucleotides, the CDR3 is TGTGCCAGTAGCCCGAGGGGGTGGGGCGCCAACGTCCTGACTTTC.

The sample holds one count of this clone. The chain combines TRBV7-3 with TRBJ2-3, with D perhaps TRBD1 (6 bases). Germline CDR1 SGHTA, CDR2 FQGTGA. Trimming stripped 5 bases from V and 5 bases from J, with 11 bases between. CDR3 length: 13 amino acids. CDR3 amino acids: CASSPGQGDTQYF. CDR3 sequence (DNA): TGTGCCAGCAGCCCGGGACAAGGAGATACGCAGTATTTT. Full variable domain (rest looked up from reference TRBV7-3 and TRBJ2-3): GAGVSQTPSNKVTEKGKYVELRCDPISGHTALYWYRQSLGQGPEFLIYFQGTGAADDSGLPNDRFFAVRPEGSVSTLKIQRTERGDSAVYLCASSPGQGDTQYFGPGTRLTVL.